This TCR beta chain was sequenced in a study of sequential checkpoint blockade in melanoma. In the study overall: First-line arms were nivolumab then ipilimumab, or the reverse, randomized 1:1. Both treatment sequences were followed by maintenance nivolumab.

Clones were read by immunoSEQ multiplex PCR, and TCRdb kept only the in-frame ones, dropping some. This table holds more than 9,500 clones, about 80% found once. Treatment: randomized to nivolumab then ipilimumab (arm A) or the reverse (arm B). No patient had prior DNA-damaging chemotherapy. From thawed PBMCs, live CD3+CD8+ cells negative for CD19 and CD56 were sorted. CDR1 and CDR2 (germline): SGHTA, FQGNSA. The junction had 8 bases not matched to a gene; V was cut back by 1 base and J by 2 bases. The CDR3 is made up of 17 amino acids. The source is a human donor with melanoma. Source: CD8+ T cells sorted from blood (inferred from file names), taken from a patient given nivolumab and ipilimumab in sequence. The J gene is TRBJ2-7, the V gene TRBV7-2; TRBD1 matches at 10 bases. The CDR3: CASSLVAGTGVPYEQYF. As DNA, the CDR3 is TGTGCCAGCAGCTTAGTGGCCGGGACAGGGGTCCCCTACGAGCAGTACTTC.